The 9 T cell receptor beta chains below were found in one sample sequenced in a study of blood T cells in healthy people across ages. The second PCR ran about 6 to 11 cycles with a sample-barcoded 5' primer and J-beta primers. MiXCR, applied by TCRdb to the 5' RACE reads, yields one record per CDR3 protein. The table records approximately 1,700,000 distinct CDR3 sequences, about two fifths of them present only once. Sequenced input: blood. These receptors originate from a human donor in good health.

This rearrangement joins TRBV12-3 or TRBV12-4 to TRBJ2-1; D call uncertain. The V end was cut by 4 bases, the J end by 3 bases, with 10 bases between. CDR3 length: 14 residues. CDR3 in DNA: TGTGCCAGCAGTTCTTCCGTCCACTACAATGAGCAGTTCTTC. Its translation: CASSSSVHYNEQFF.

This clonotype was picked up one time. The V gene is TRBV2, the J gene TRBJ2-1; possible D gene TRBD2, 5 bases. This CDR3 contains 15 residues. Between the trimmed V and J ends, which lost 7 bases and 0 bases, there was a span of 13 bases. CDR1 SNHLY and CDR2 FYNNEI come from the germline V gene. The CDR3 nucleotides read TGTGCCAGCATCCCCGGGAAGGGCTCCTACAATGAGCAGTTCTTC. Translation: CASIPGKGSYNEQFF.

On this clonotype: The junction shows a germline mismatch at one end, possibly a read error. This chain links TRBV29-1 with TRBJ2-3; 8 nucleotides line up with TRBD2. The CDR3 length is 14 residues. The germline gives CDR1 SQVTM, CDR2 ANQGSEA. CDR3 protein: CSAKLAAITGTQYF. In DNA form, the CDR3 reads TGCAGCGCCAAACTAGCGGCAATCACAGGTACGCAGTATTTT.

This clonotype has only a few counts. The chain joins TRBV20-1 to TRBJ2-7, with TRBD2 as a possible D gene (6 bases). V lost 2 bases to trimming and J lost 1 base, with 12 bases between them. This CDR3 is 14 amino acids long. CDR1 and CDR2 (germline): DFQATT, SNEGSKA (reference sequence). The CDR3: CSARRDFFSYEQYF. The DNA of the CDR3 is TGCAGTGCTAGACGGGACTTTTTTTCCTACGAGCAGTACTTC.

To note about this clonotype: Sequence at one end of the junction differs from germline and may be a read error. The chain couples TRBV4-1 to TRBJ2-5; D assignment may be TRBD1 or TRBD2 (5 bases each). The end of the DNA aligns better with TRBJ2-7, so the J call may be wrong. CDR1 and CDR2 from the germline V gene are MGHRA and YSYEKL. The CDR3 length is 15 residues. The chain's CDR3 is CAGSHRGDGIYEQYF. CDR3 coding DNA: TGCGCCGGCAGCCATAGAGGGGACGGAATCTACGAGCAGTACTTC.

J is TRBJ2-7 and V is TRBV25-1, with D perhaps TRBD2 (5 bases). Looked up from germline, CDR1 is MGHDK and CDR2 is SYGVNS. The CDR3 has 17 amino acids. V lost 1 base to trimming and J lost 0 bases, with 16 bases between them. Here the CDR3 DNA reads TGTGCCAGCAGTGAATTGCCGCGCGGGCCAGGCTCCTACGAGCAGTACTTC. This translates into CASSELPRGPGSYEQYF.

The CDR3 DNA reads as TGTGCCAGCAGCTCTCAAGGACAGGGTGGCGGAGAGACCCAGTACTTC. Translating it yields CASSSQGQGGGETQYF. The chain is built from TRBV7-9 and TRBJ2-5; 8 bases match TRBD1. Germline V gene sequence: CDR1 SEHNR, CDR2 FQNEAQ (reference sequence). This CDR3 contains 16 residues. V shed 4 bases and J 4 bases; nucleotides not matched to a gene: 11.

The chain links TRBV7-2 to TRBJ2-3; D gene unclear. V was cut by 1 base and J by 4 bases, with 9 bases left in between. Per germline, CDR1 SGHTA and CDR2 FQGNSA. The CDR3 runs 14 residues. CDR3 nucleotides: TGTGCCAGCAGCTTAGACAGCCCCTCAGATACGCAGTATTTT. It specifies CASSLDSPSDTQYF.

This chain links TRBV3-1 with TRBJ1-1, with 7 positions matching TRBD1. Germline loops: CDR1 LGHDT, CDR2 YNNKEL (reference sequence). The CDR3 length is 12 residues. Trimming took 7 bases from V and 7 from J; bases not matched to a gene: 6. The CDR3 region has the DNA TGTGCCAGCACAAACAGGGGCGTTGAAGCTTTCTTT. Translation gives CASTNRGVEAFF.